A few counts support the clone carrying this T cell receptor beta chain. The antigen is unknown. This specimen belongs to a study of identical twins. Points from the study as a whole: The conclusions drew on cross-sectional statistical analysis instead of tracking the same donors.

V lost 3 bases to trimming and J lost 4 bases, with 11 bases between them. The germline CDR1 and CDR2 sequences are SGDLS and YYNGEE. This CDR3 has 13 amino acids. One entry per CDR3 protein results from TCRdb running MiXCR on the 5' RACE reads. The sample carries 500,000 or so distinct CDR3 sequences, under 25% recorded once. These records were also assigned to another study, of T cells expressing NK-cell markers. As that report states: It was from sorted CD3+CD56+NKG2C+, CD3+CD56+NKG2C- and CD3+CD56-NKG2C+ T cells that TCR beta repertoires came. Several of the experiments relied on an anti-gamma-delta TCR antibody so that only alpha-beta TCR T cells were sorted.

The TCR comes from a woman between 18 and 29 years old in good health. The chain uses TRBV9 and TRBJ2-7; D uncertain. The material sequenced was CD4+ T cells sorted from blood. The CDR3 is CASSAHERYEQYF. DNA of the CDR3: TGTGCCAGCAGCGCACATGAAAGATACGAGCAGTACTTC.